The present T cell receptor beta chain was sequenced within a study of T cell responses to AZD1222 COVID-19 vaccine listed by TCRdb under 2021. Broadly, across the study: A total of 233 trial participants underwent TCR sequencing, of whom approximately 200 had received two doses of AZD1222 and some 26 had received two doses of the MenACWY control vaccine. Trial participants were enrolled into age subgroups of 18-55, 56-69 and 70-plus years, which contained 148, 28 and 57 TCR-sequenced participants, respectively. The paper as a whole reports these results and caveats: The vaccine-associated CD4 TCRs covered the entire spike protein, and the dominant responses fell in regions 160-218 and 743-854. Because no day 14 peak-response samples were available, the repertoires could be characterized only after the peak T cell response. The 56-69-year group was small, and its depth increase did not reach significance, likely because of low power. Nearly half of unique spike-specific TCRs reportedly recognized epitopes outside regions mutated in the B.1.351 and B.1.1.7 variants. Participants were mostly white British, with more females than males. The authors suggested clonal diversity may have been underestimated. Conclusions about previously exposed vaccinees were limited because only a handful of AZD1222 recipients were SARS-CoV-2 seropositive at baseline. After two AZD1222 doses, both the breadth and the depth of spike-specific TCRs were significantly higher than at day 0 and than in MenACWY recipients.

Note on this clone: Its cognate antigen has yet to be identified. Base qualities were left out, and no much larger clone turns up one base away.

V gives up 6 bases and J gives up 0 bases, and the segment between their germline ends measures 6 bases. The CDR1 and CDR2 encoded by the germline V gene are SNHLY and FYNNEI. The CDR3 goes from the cysteine to the phenylalanine over 13 residues. This entry keeps only the CDR3 DNA: 39 bases, framed from base 1. In light of the paper, this sample's time point label describes: about 28 days (+/-7) after the second vaccine dose. AZD1222 recipients given second doses at about 4 weeks or at about 12 weeks were pooled, since spike-specific TCR depth and breadth were not found to differ between the two schedules. Samples from vaccinated people were obtained from the UK trials COV001 and COV002, which included a single-blind randomized controlled phase 2/3 trial of AZD1222 (ChAdOx1 nCoV-19) in healthy adults. For TCRbeta chain sequencing, PBMC samples from trial participants were taken at day 0 and at day 28 after the second dose.

The CDR3 regions of human TCRbeta chains were analyzed by immunosequencing. The paper's data handling went like this. TCRs in the repertoires were matched against a reference library of SARS-CoV-2-specific TCRs that had been generated with the MIRA antigen-specificity platform. Breadth was defined as the fraction of unique TCRs that were SARS-CoV-2-associated, and depth was defined as the fraction of total T cells that were SARS-CoV-2-associated. Each spike-specific TCR was assigned to its reactive spike region and to a CD4 or CD8 class using the MIRA data. Log10-transformed breadth and depth values were compared by one-way ANOVA with Sidak's multiple comparisons tests. The table comes from immuneACCESS by way of TCRdb, which keeps in-frame sequences with V and J called. Part of the clones is missing from these tables; in studies checked, under half for an unresolved V gene and the rest for unknown reasons. V and J calls and clone size are those listed in that table; D and trimming were worked out from the DNA. The sample table lists 110,000 to 150,000 clones, approximately 91% of them with a count of one. The top ten clonotypes cover less than 2% of the sample.

The sample here was peripheral blood, taken 28 days after the second AZD1222 dose. This clonotype was sampled from an adult who received the AZD1222 COVID-19 vaccine. In this chain, TRBV2 is recombined with TRBJ1-5, with no confident D gene call. Here the CDR3 is given as CASRGDSNQPQHF. The nucleotides read TGTGCCAGCAGGGGAGATAGCAATCAGCCCCAGCATTTT.